These 27 T cell receptor beta chains originate from one sample sequenced in a study of graft-versus-host responses after intestinal transplantation. Some clones are missing from TCRdb's copy, which holds only in-frame ones; the method was immunoSEQ multiplex PCR. The sample has 50,000 to 75,000 clones, almost 95% seen once. Antigens of these TCRs are unknown. The sequencing used unstimulated CD4+ T cells sorted from spleen or lymph node cells, collected before transplant. All receptors come from a human donor who was the organ donor for an intestinal transplant.

This chain links TRBV21-1 with TRBJ2-5; the listed D gene, TRBD2, was not tested against the DNA. TRBV21-1 is assigned pseudogene status. The CDR3 is 16 amino acids. CDR3 region: CASSKRERGGKETQYF. In nucleotides, the CDR3 is TGTGCCAGCAGCAAACGAGAACGGGGGGGGAAAGAGACCCAGTACTTC.

The chain recombines TRBV9 with TRBJ2-5, with TRBD2 matching over 10 bases. Losses at the gene ends were 0 bases for V and 2 bases for J; bases not matched to a gene: 4. Germline CDR1 and CDR2: SGDLS and YYNGEE. The CDR3 consists of 16 residues. As DNA, the CDR3 is TGTGCCAGCAGCGTAGGTAATAGCGGGGGGCAAGAGACCCAGTACTTC. This sequence encodes CASSVGNSGGQETQYF.

The J gene is TRBJ2-5, the V gene TRBV5-4, with 9 positions matching TRBD2. Per the germline V gene, CDR1 is SGHNT and CDR2 is YYREEE (reference sequence). The CDR3 consists of 15 residues. V lost 2 bases, J lost 5 bases, and 7 bases stayed unmatched. As DNA, the CDR3 is TGTGCCAGCAGCTTTAGGGGACTAGCTAGGGAGACCCAGTACTTC. This gives the protein CASSFRGLARETQYF. The whole variable domain, remainder taken from reference TRBV5-4 and TRBJ2-5, is ETGVTQSPTHLIKTRGQQVTLRCSSQSGHNTVSWYQQALGQGPQFIFQYYREEENGRGNFPPRFSGLQFPNYSSELNVNALELDDSALYLCASSFRGLARETQYFGPGTRLLVL.

V usage is TRBV7-3 and J usage is TRBJ2-2; the match to TRBD1 covers 10 bases. Germline assignment: CDR1 SGHTA and CDR2 FQGTGA. The CDR3 is 15 amino acids. With V trimmed by 3 bases and J by 4 bases, 2 bases remained unmatched. DNA of the CDR3: TGTGCCAGCAGCTTGACAGGGGGCGCCACCGGGGAGCTGTTTTTT. Translation: CASSLTGGATGELFF.

This clone has just one count. V gene TRBV7-9 combines with J gene TRBJ2-1, with 13 nucleotides matching TRBD2. Trimming at V came to 3 bases and at J to 4 bases, leaving 0 bases not matched to a gene. The CDR3 has 15 residues. Germline CDR1 and CDR2: SEHNR and FQNEAQ (reference sequence). CDR3 sequence reads: CASSLTSGGYNEQFF. DNA for the CDR3: TGTGCCAGCAGCTTGACTAGCGGGGGGTACAATGAGCAGTTCTTC.

V is TRBV7-2 and J is TRBJ2-6; TRBD1 or TRBD2 may be the D gene (5 bases each). The germline V gene encodes CDR1 SGHTA and CDR2 FQGNSA. The CDR3 loop spans 16 amino acids. V lost 1 base, J lost 4 bases, and 11 bases lay in between. CDR3 amino acids: CASSLVLGTGANVLTF. Written as DNA, the CDR3 is TGTGCCAGCAGCTTAGTGCTGGGGACCGGGGCCAACGTCCTGACTTTC.

CDR3 nucleotide sequence: TGTGCCAGCAGCGGCGGTGGGGGGGATTCACCCCTCCACTTT. Protein product: CASSGGGGDSPLHF. The J gene is TRBJ1-6, the V gene TRBV7-3, with a weak D call TRBD1 (5 bases). The germline V and J ends were trimmed by 5 bases and 8 bases, with 13 bases remaining between them. There are 14 residues in the CDR3. CDR1 and CDR2 (germline): SGHTA, FQGTGA.

As to this clone: Germline is not matched at one junction end, which may reflect a read error. This chain joins TRBV7-2 and TRBJ2-5; 9 nucleotides agree with TRBD2. The DNA end lines up better with TRBJ2-7; the J call may be wrong. Germline CDR1 and CDR2: SGHTA and FQGNSA. The CDR3 has 16 amino acids. CDR3 nucleotides: TGTGCCAGCAGCCTAGCGGGGCCATTTAGGTCTTACGAGCAGTACTTC. It codes for CASSLAGPFRSYEQYF.

The chain recombines TRBV7-2 with TRBJ2-5, with 8 bases lining up with TRBD2. Near its end, the DNA agrees better with TRBJ2-7, so the J call may be wrong. The CDR3 contains 16 residues. Germline values: CDR1 SGHTA, CDR2 FQGNSA. CDR3 coding DNA: TGTGCCAGCAGCTTATGGGGCGGGGGGATTCCCTACGAGCAGTACTTC. Residues: CASSLWGGGIPYEQYF.

DNA of the CDR3: TGTGCTAGTGGACCCGGACAGGGGGCGTCTAATGAAAAACTGTTTTTT. Amino acid sequence: CASGPGQGASNEKLFF. The genes are TRBV12-5 and TRBJ1-4, with 11 bases that match TRBD1. Germline V lookup: CDR1 LGHNT, CDR2 FRNRAP. This CDR3 is built from 16 residues. Trimming cost V 6 bases and J 3 bases; bases outside gene matches: 6.

This chain links TRBV6-5 with TRBJ2-1; 12 bases map to TRBD2. The V gene end was trimmed by 2 bases and the J gene end by 3 bases; junction bases not matched to a gene: 2. Germline values: CDR1 MNHEY, CDR2 SVGAGI. This CDR3 is built from 16 residues. Here the CDR3 reads CASSYPTSGGYNEQFF. In DNA, the CDR3 is TGTGCCAGCAGTTACCCGACTAGCGGGGGCTACAATGAGCAGTTCTTC.

V usage is TRBV7-2 and J usage is TRBJ1-2, with 11 bases aligning to TRBD1. CDR1 is SGHTA, CDR2 FQGNSA, per germline. V lost 6 bases and J lost 0; bases outside the gene matches: 6. The CDR3 extends over 16 amino acids. The DNA of the CDR3 is TGTGCCAGCAGTCGGACAGGGGGCGCTTCTAACTATGGCTACACCTTC. This encodes CASSRTGGASNYGYTF. The full variable domain, in which reference TRBV7-2 and TRBJ1-2 provide the parts outside the CDR3, is GAGVSQSPSNKVTEKGKDVELRCDPISGHTALYWYRQSLGQGLEFLIYFQGNSAPDKSGLPSDRFSAERTGGSVSTLTIQRTQQEDSAVYLCASSRTGGASNYGYTFGSGTRLTVV.

This chain links TRBV6-1 with TRBJ2-3; D possibly corresponds to TRBD1 (7 bases). Germline V gene lookup returns CDR1 MNHNS and CDR2 SASEGT. The CDR3 is 15 amino acids. Trimming stripped 6 bases from V and 5 bases from J, with 18 bases between. For the CDR3, the DNA is TGTGCCAGCAGGGGAGGCTCAACAGGGGTAGATACGCAGTATTTT. Its protein product is CASRGGSTGVDTQYF.

J is TRBJ2-7 and V is TRBV6-5; tentative D call: TRBD1 (6 bases). There are 15 residues in the CDR3. CDR1 is MNHEY and CDR2 is SVGAGI in the germline V gene. Trimming pared 5 bases from V and 2 bases from J, leaving 16 bases between. The CDR3: CASSARTGSAYEQYF. The CDR3 nucleotides read TGTGCCAGCAGTGCCCGTACAGGGTCGGCCTACGAGCAGTACTTC.

The rearrangement joins TRBV4-1 to TRBJ1-1; a possible D gene is TRBD1 (5 bases). The germline gives CDR1 MGHRA, CDR2 YSYEKL. The V and J ends lost 3 bases and 3 bases respectively, with 11 bases between them. The CDR3 is 14 amino acids. The CDR3 is CASSQGGGDTEAFF. In nucleotides, the CDR3 is TGCGCCAGCAGCCAGGGCGGGGGGGACACTGAAGCTTTCTTT.

V is TRBV4-1 and J is TRBJ2-5; weak D call: TRBD1 (5 bases). TRBJ2-7 explains the end of the DNA better; the J call may be wrong. CDR3 size: 17 residues. Germline-derived CDR1 and CDR2 are MGHRA and YSYEKL. The chain's CDR3 is CASSQQLLRQHPNEQYF. CDR3 nucleotide sequence: TGCGCCAGCAGCCAACAACTCCTTCGACAGCACCCAAACGAGCAGTACTTC.

Of note for this clone: This is likely a read error, given that the CDR3 carries no conserved phenylalanine or tryptophan at its end. This chain links TRBV6-1 with TRBJ1-3; 10 positions agree with TRBD1. J was trimmed by 0 bases and V by 2 bases; bases with no gene match: 22. The germline CDR1 and CDR2 sequences are MNHNS and SASEGT. CDR3 size: 23 residues. The DNA for the CDR3 is TGTGCCAGCAGTGAATGGTTTAGGGGACAGGGGCCGATCTCGCCAAGCTCTGGAAACACCATATATTCT. It translates to CASSEWFRGQGPISPSSGNTIYS.

The chain joins TRBV5-4 to TRBJ2-2; D possibly corresponds to TRBD2 (6 bases). Germline loops: CDR1 SGHNT, CDR2 YYREEE (reference sequence). This CDR3 contains 15 residues. The V end was cut by 5 bases, the J end by 4 bases, with 15 bases between. CDR3 in DNA: TGTGCCAGCAGGTGGGGCGGGGAGTTCACCGGGGAGCTGTTTTTT. Residues: CASRWGGEFTGELFF.

The chain links TRBV6-6 to TRBJ1-6, with 9 bases identical to TRBD1. Germline V gene lookup returns CDR1 MNHNY and CDR2 SVGAGI (reference sequence). Unmatched junction bases numbered 8, after V lost 4 bases and J lost 7 bases. The CDR3 loop spans 16 amino acids. As DNA, the CDR3 is TGTGCCAGCAGTTCCAAACAGGGGGCTGTGAATTCACCCCTCCACTTT. Amino acid sequence: CASSSKQGAVNSPLHF.

The genes are TRBV2 and TRBJ2-3; 7 bases match TRBD2. The CDR3 spans 13 residues. V gave up 6 bases and J gave up 3 bases; unmatched junction bases: 3. The germline V gene encodes CDR1 SNHLY and CDR2 FYNNEI. The CDR3 DNA follows: TGTGCCAGCAGAGGGACTAAAACAGATACGCAGTATTTT. It codes for CASRGTKTDTQYF.

The V and J genes are TRBV7-2 and TRBJ2-3, with TRBD2 matching over 11 bases. The V and J ends lost 4 bases and 2 bases, in that order; junction bases with no gene match: 5. Per the germline V gene, CDR1 is SGHTA and CDR2 is FQGNSA. CDR3 size: 16 residues. CDR3 DNA sequence: TGTGCCAGCAGCTCCACTAGCGGGGGCCCCACAGATACGCAGTATTTT. Its translation is CASSSTSGGPTDTQYF.

J is TRBJ1-3 and V is TRBV10-3, with 9 bases matching TRBD1. CDR3 size: 14 residues. In germline, CDR1 is ENHRY, CDR2 SYGVKD. The V segment lost 5 bases and the J segment 4 bases; nucleotides outside the gene matches: 3. CDR3 in DNA: TGTGCCATCAGTCAGGACAGGGGAGGAAACACCATATATTTT. This sequence encodes CAISQDRGGNTIYF.

This clone occurred a few times. The chain combines TRBV11-1 with TRBJ2-3, with D unclear. Germline lookup yields CDR1 SGHAT and CDR2 FQDESV (reference sequence). This CDR3 has 13 residues. Deletions cut 2 bases from V and 2 bases from J, with 5 bases between. CDR3 sequence reads: CASSLRYTDTQYF. The CDR3 DNA reads TGTGCCAGCAGCTTACGGTACACAGATACGCAGTATTTT.

V is TRBV6-5 and J is TRBJ1-5, with D possibly being TRBD1 (5 bases). In germline, CDR1 is MNHEY, CDR2 SVGAGI. Trimming left V 6 bases short and J 7 bases short, with 13 bases between. The CDR3 spans 13 residues. The CDR3: CASRGVWGQPQHF. As DNA, the CDR3 is TGTGCCAGCAGAGGGGTATGGGGGCAGCCCCAGCATTTT.

This chain connects TRBV27 to TRBJ1-2; no firm D call. V lost 2 bases and J lost 2, with 12 bases in between. From germline, CDR1 is MNHEY and CDR2 SMNVEV (reference sequence). The CDR3 length is 15 residues. As DNA, the CDR3 is TGTGCCAGCAGTTTACTCGGCAGGTCGAACTATGGCTACACCTTC. This encodes CASSLLGRSNYGYTF.

The chain couples TRBV5-4 to TRBJ1-2; D call uncertain. The germline V gene has CDR1 SGHNT and CDR2 YYREEE (reference sequence). V lost 2 bases and J lost 8, with 16 bases in between. The CDR3 loop spans 14 amino acids. CDR3 sequence reads: CASSLTTGFRGYTF. The CDR3 coding sequence is TGTGCCAGCAGCTTAACCACGGGTTTCAGAGGCTACACCTTC.

The chain has TRBV4-3 and TRBJ2-7, with D unresolved. The CDR3 has 16 amino acids. Trimming left V 0 bases short and J 0 bases short, with 12 bases between. Germline V gene data show CDR1 as LGHNA and CDR2 as YSLEER. This CDR3 is CASSQDWNSLSYEQYF. As DNA, the CDR3 is TGCGCCAGCAGCCAAGATTGGAACTCGCTCTCCTACGAGCAGTACTTC.